One TCR beta chain is described in this entry. This specimen belongs to a study of T-cell memory formation after mild COVID-19. 5'RACE primed from the constant segment yielded TCR alpha and TCR beta cDNA libraries bearing sample barcodes and UMIs. Via MiXCR, TCRdb re-called the 5' RACE reads, giving one row per CDR3 protein. Altogether some 490,000 distinct CDR3 sequences are present, 15% to 20% being singletons, with the ten largest covering over 9%. This clonotype was obtained from an adult woman who had mild COVID-19 (a few samples of this study predate the infection). Cell type and time point are not known. Sequenced input: PBMCs or a T cell subset sorted from them (not recorded which).

In DNA form, the CDR3 reads TGTGCCACCAGTGGGTATAGGGATACGCAGTATTTT. Translation gives CATSGYRDTQYF. The chain employs TRBV24-1 and TRBJ2-3; D unclear. Trimming removed 5 bases from V and 6 bases from J, with 8 bases in between. The germline gives CDR1 KGHDR, CDR2 SFDVKD. The CDR3 spans 12 residues.